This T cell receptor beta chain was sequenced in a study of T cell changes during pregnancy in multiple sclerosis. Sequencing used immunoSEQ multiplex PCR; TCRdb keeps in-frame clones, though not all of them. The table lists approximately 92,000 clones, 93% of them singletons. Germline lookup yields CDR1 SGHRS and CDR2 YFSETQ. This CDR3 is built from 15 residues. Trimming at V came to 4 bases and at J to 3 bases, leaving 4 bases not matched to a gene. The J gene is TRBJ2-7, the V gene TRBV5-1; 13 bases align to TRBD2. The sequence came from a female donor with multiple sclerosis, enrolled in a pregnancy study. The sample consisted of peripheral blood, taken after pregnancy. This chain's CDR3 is CASSARLAGGYEQYF. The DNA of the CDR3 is TGCGCCAGCAGCGCCCGACTAGCGGGAGGCTACGAGCAGTACTTC.